A few counts support the clone carrying this TCR beta chain. What it binds is not known. The entry originates in a study of T-cell memory formation after mild COVID-19. Study outcomes and limitations: Contracting clones, day 15 to 85, had balanced CD4/CD8, and later expanders favored CD4+.

5'RACE, which relied on constant-segment primers, yielded TCR alpha and TCR beta cDNA libraries carrying sample barcodes and UMIs. TCRdb used MiXCR to reprocess the 5' RACE reads, holding one entry per CDR3 protein. The table shows 400,000 to 500,000 distinct CDR3 sequences, with around 20% occurring only once. The sample taken for sequencing was PBMCs or a T cell subset sorted from them (not recorded which). This clonotype was sampled from an adult woman who had mild COVID-19 (a few samples of this study predate the infection). Cell type and time point are not known.

The CDR3 protein is CSVRGQQKSSGANVLTF. The CDR3 nucleotides read TGCAGCGTTCGCGGACAGCAAAAGAGCTCTGGGGCCAACGTCCTGACTTTC. This chain uses TRBV29-1 with TRBJ2-6; possible D gene TRBD1, 6 bases. With 5 bases removed from V and 0 bases from J, the gap between germline ends came to 17 bases. Germline V gene data show CDR1 as SQVTM and CDR2 as ANQGSEA. This CDR3 contains 17 residues.